Below, 27 T cell receptor beta chains from the same sample are listed, as sequenced in a study of OX40 agonist ivuxolimab in advanced cancers. The method was immunoSEQ multiplex PCR; TCRdb's version includes in-frame clones alone and lacks a portion of them. This table holds over 20,000 clones, approximately 86% found once. The sample was CD4+ or CD8+ T cells sorted from blood, taken in a trial of the OX40 agonist ivuxolimab. These receptors were collected from an adult with an advanced solid tumor such as melanoma, head and neck, liver or kidney cancer.

J is TRBJ1-6 and V is TRBV4-1; possibly TRBD1 for D (6 bases). V was shortened by 1 base and J by 2 bases, with 12 bases between the two germline ends. The CDR3 runs 17 residues. Germline V CDR1 and CDR2: MGHRA, YSYEKL. The CDR3 DNA sequence: TGCGCCAGCAGCCAAGGGGGGCAGGGCACCTATAATTCACCCCTCCACTTT. Its protein is CASSQGGQGTYNSPLHF.

V usage is TRBV6-1 and J usage is TRBJ1-5; maybe TRBD1 (5 bases). V lost 4 bases to trimming and J lost 2 bases, with 9 bases between them. CDR1 is MNHNS and CDR2 is SASEGT in the germline V gene. The CDR3 contains 14 residues. The CDR3 DNA reads as TGTGCCAGCAGTGTCTCCAGGGGCAATCAGCCCCAGCATTTT. Translation gives CASSVSRGNQPQHF.

The chain is built from TRBV7-8 and TRBJ2-7; D uncertain. Between the trimmed V and J ends, which lost 1 base and 1 base, there was a span of 5 bases. The CDR3 is made up of 13 amino acids. The germline V gene encodes CDR1 SGHVS and CDR2 FQNEAQ. The CDR3 DNA is TGTGCCAGCAGCTTAGACAGATCCTACGAGCAGTACTTC. Its protein is CASSLDRSYEQYF.

The chain joins TRBV10-3 to TRBJ2-7, with TRBD2 as a possible D gene (7 bases). The V gene's germline CDR1 is ENHRY and CDR2 SYGVKD. The V end was cut by 0 bases, the J end by 6 bases, with 12 bases between. The CDR3 sequence is 14 residues long. CDR3 in DNA: TGTGCCATCAGTGAGTCGGGGGGGCCCCGCGAGCAGTACTTC. Translating gives CAISESGGPREQYF.

The genes are TRBV11-1 and TRBJ1-2; D remains unclear. The CDR3 is 12 residues long. V was cut by 6 bases and J by 5 bases, with 10 bases left in between. Germline assignment: CDR1 SGHAT and CDR2 FQDESV (reference sequence). The CDR3 bases are TGTGCCAGCAGTTCAGGACGATATGGCTACACCTTC. It is translated as CASSSGRYGYTF.

This clone has just a few counts. This rearrangement joins TRBV4-1 to TRBJ2-7, with 7 bases that match TRBD1. The length of the CDR3 is 13 residues. Germline CDR1 and CDR2: MGHRA and YSYEKL. Trimming removed 3 bases from V and 6 bases from J; junction bases left unmatched: 5. The CDR3, as DNA: TGCGCCAGCAGCCAGGTTGGACAGGCCGAGCAGTACTTC. Protein sequence: CASSQVGQAEQYF.

J is TRBJ1-2 and V is TRBV19, with 7 bases lining up with TRBD1. Looked up from germline, CDR1 is LNHDA and CDR2 is SQIVND (reference sequence). The J segment lost 4 bases and the V segment lost 3 bases, leaving 11 bases of the junction unmatched. This CDR3 is built from 16 residues. CDR3 in amino acids: CASSIRLGGAPYGYTF. DNA for the CDR3: TGTGCCAGTAGTATTAGGTTAGGGGGCGCTCCCTATGGCTACACCTTC.

A single count supports this clone. The genes are TRBV25-1 and TRBJ2-3; 10 bases are shared with TRBD2. The CDR3 has 15 amino acids. The germline gives CDR1 MGHDK, CDR2 SYGVNS. The V gene end was trimmed by 5 bases and the J gene end by 4 bases; junction bases not matched to a gene: 6. The CDR3 region is CASSSTAGGADTQYF. CDR3 in DNA: TGTGCCAGCAGTTCGACAGCGGGAGGGGCAGATACGCAGTATTTT.

The gene calls are TRBV27 and TRBJ2-2; tentative D call: TRBD1 (5 bases). The ends were cut back, 2 bases at V and 2 bases at J, with 6 bases in the middle. This CDR3 spans 14 amino acids. Germline CDR1 and CDR2: MNHEY and SMNVEV (reference sequence). CDR3 bases: TGTGCCAGCAGTTTAAGGGGAAACACCGGGGAGCTGTTTTTT. It specifies CASSLRGNTGELFF.

The J gene is TRBJ1-5, the V gene TRBV19, with TRBD1 matching 9 bases. Germline CDR1 is LNHDA and CDR2 is SQIVND (reference sequence). V gave up 7 bases and J gave up 6 bases; unmatched junction bases: 13. The CDR3 spans 16 residues. The CDR3 loop is CASTVGQGIGPQPQHF. The CDR3 DNA reads TGTGCCAGTACGGTGGGACAGGGTATTGGCCCTCAGCCCCAGCATTTT.

The rearrangement uses TRBV5-1 and TRBJ2-1; D is unresolved. This CDR3 has 13 residues. The germline V and J ends were trimmed by 0 bases and 8 bases, with 9 bases remaining between them. The germline gives CDR1 SGHRS, CDR2 YFSETQ. CDR3 sequence: CASSLGQMDEQFF. CDR3 nucleotide sequence: TGCGCCAGCAGCTTGGGACAAATGGATGAGCAGTTCTTC.

This clone was seen more than once but under ten times. The V and J genes are TRBV18 and TRBJ2-2; TRBD1 matches 8 bases. The CDR3 covers 15 residues. The trim removed 5 bases at V and 5 bases at J, leaving 7 bases unmatched. Germline assignment: CDR1 KGHSH and CDR2 LQKENI. DNA of the CDR3: TGTGCCAGCTCAATGACAGGGGCAGATACCGGGGAGCTGTTTTTT. This encodes CASSMTGADTGELFF.

V is TRBV5-1 and J is TRBJ2-7; D gene ambiguous. The CDR3 extends over 16 amino acids. Germline V gene lookup returns CDR1 SGHRS and CDR2 YFSETQ. V was shortened by 0 bases and J by 2 bases, with 15 bases between the two germline ends. CDR3 DNA: TGCGCCAGCAGCTTGGGTTCGGGCACCAGGCCCTACGAGCAGTACTTC. Protein sequence: CASSLGSGTRPYEQYF.

The chain links TRBV19 to TRBJ1-5; possible D gene TRBD1, 6 bases. V was trimmed by 7 bases and J by 7 bases, leaving 14 bases between them. CDR1 is LNHDA and CDR2 is SQIVND in the germline V gene (reference sequence). This CDR3 spans 13 amino acids. Here the CDR3 reads CASTGGGVQPQHF. CDR3 in DNA: TGTGCCAGTACCGGAGGGGGGGTCCAGCCCCAGCATTTT.

The chain has TRBV5-6 and TRBJ1-3, with D possibly TRBD1 on 6 matching bases. Trimming left V 6 bases short and J 0 bases short, with 16 bases between. Germline CDR1 reads SGHDT; CDR2 reads YYEEEE. The CDR3 contains 16 residues. The CDR3 spells CASTPTGSNSGNTIYF. The CDR3, as DNA: TGTGCCAGCACCCCGACAGGCTCAAACTCTGGAAACACCATATATTTT.

The chain recombines TRBV5-1 with TRBJ2-1; D perhaps matches TRBD2 (6 bases). Germline loops: CDR1 SGHRS, CDR2 YFSETQ. The CDR3 spans 14 residues. V was clipped by 1 base and J by 5 bases, with 10 bases between them. CDR3 DNA: TGCGCCAGCAGCTTGTTGCGGGGACACAATGAGCAGTTCTTC. It is translated as CASSLLRGHNEQFF.

This clone was counted a few times. The chain employs TRBV9 and TRBJ1-1, with a weak D call TRBD1 (5 bases). Germline CDR1 SGDLS, CDR2 YYNGEE. The CDR3 totals 13 residues. V lost 0 bases and J 5 bases, leaving 8 bases between the germline ends. Here the CDR3 DNA reads TGTGCCAGCAGCGTAGGACAGATAACTGAAGCTTTCTTT. Protein: CASSVGQITEAFF.

This clone is medium-sized within its sample. The genes are TRBV7-8 and TRBJ2-2, with 12 bases identical to TRBD2. Germline trimming cut 4 bases from V and 6 bases from J; bases unmatched to any gene: 6. Germline-derived CDR1 and CDR2 are SGHVS and FQNEAQ. CDR3 length equals 16 residues. In DNA form, the CDR3 reads TGTGCCAGCAGCTCTAGGGCTAGCGGGGGGGCCGGGGAGCTGTTTTTT. Amino acids: CASSSRASGGAGELFF.

This clone was recorded once. The gene calls are TRBV4-1 and TRBJ2-7; 8 nucleotides agree with TRBD2. CDR3 length: 14 amino acids. Germline assignment: CDR1 MGHRA and CDR2 YSYEKL. The ends lost 6 bases at V and 7 bases at J; junction bases unmatched: 11. The CDR3 loop is CASRPLAGYDEQYF. Written as DNA, the CDR3 is TGCGCCAGCAGACCCTTAGCGGGGTACGATGAGCAGTACTTC.

The chain uses TRBV6-5 and TRBJ2-7; D is undetermined. With 4 bases removed from V and 1 base from J, the gap between germline ends came to 8 bases. This CDR3 spans 13 amino acids. Germline CDR1 reads MNHEY; CDR2 reads SVGAGI. The CDR3 sequence is CASSLLASYEQYF. In nucleotides, the CDR3 is TGTGCCAGCAGTTTGTTGGCGTCCTACGAGCAGTACTTC.

The rearrangement uses TRBV9 and TRBJ2-5, with TRBD2 as a possible D gene (6 bases). CDR3 length: 15 residues. Trimming shortened V by 0 bases and J by 5 bases, and 14 bases separated the two germline ends. Germline CDR1 is SGDLS and CDR2 is YYNGEE. CDR3 sequence (DNA): TGTGCCAGCAGCGTAGGCGGGACCCCAACCGAGACCCAGTACTTC. Protein: CASSVGGTPTETQYF.

V is TRBV4-2 and J is TRBJ1-2; D call uncertain. The length of the CDR3 is 15 residues. Trimming removed 1 base at V and 4 bases at J, with 13 bases between. From germline, CDR1 is LGHNA and CDR2 YNFKEQ. The CDR3 nucleotides are TGTGCCAGCAGCCAAGCCCCAGCGAACCCCTATGGCTACACCTTC. Protein sequence: CASSQAPANPYGYTF.

The genes are TRBV7-9 and TRBJ2-1, with a weak D call TRBD2 (6 bases). The ends were cut back, 5 bases at V and 9 bases at J, with 17 bases in the middle. Germline values: CDR1 SEHNR, CDR2 FQNEAQ (reference sequence). This CDR3 spans 14 amino acids. CDR3 bases: TGTGCCAGCAGCCAGACAGTCGGGCGGGGTGAGCAGTTCTTC. Protein product: CASSQTVGRGEQFF.

The chain uses TRBV29-1 and TRBJ1-2; the D gene is possibly TRBD1 (5 bases). The CDR3 sequence is 13 residues long. V lost 6 bases to trimming and J lost 8 bases, with 19 bases between them. The germline CDR1 and CDR2 sequences are SQVTM and ANQGSEA. CDR3 nucleotides: TGCAGCGTGAAGGCTCCAGGGACGGAGGGCTACACCTTC. Its translation is CSVKAPGTEGYTF.

This chain uses TRBV20-1 with TRBJ2-1; no clear D. CDR3 length equals 11 residues. Germline-derived CDR1 and CDR2 are DFQATT and SNEGSKA (reference sequence). V was shortened by 1 base and J by 6 bases, with 4 bases between the two germline ends. CDR3: CSARVVNEQFF. CDR3 coding DNA: TGCAGTGCTAGAGTGGTCAATGAGCAGTTCTTC.

J is TRBJ1-2 and V is TRBV5-6; D is perhaps TRBD1 (6 bases). V gave up 0 bases and J gave up 4 bases, with 16 bases separating them. Germline lookup yields CDR1 SGHDT and CDR2 YYEEEE. The CDR3 runs 16 residues. The CDR3 nucleotides read TGTGCCAGCAGCTTGGTGACAGGACGAGGTTCCTATGGCTACACCTTC. It translates to CASSLVTGRGSYGYTF.

This clone was observed a few times. The CDR3 loop reads CASSSQGGQQPQHF. CDR3 nucleotides: TGTGCCAGCAGCTCACAGGGAGGTCAGCAGCCCCAGCATTTT. The V gene is TRBV11-2, the J gene TRBJ1-5, with D perhaps TRBD1 (6 bases). V was clipped by 4 bases and J by 7 bases, with 14 bases between them. The germline V gene encodes CDR1 SGHAT and CDR2 FQNNGV. The CDR3 has 14 residues.